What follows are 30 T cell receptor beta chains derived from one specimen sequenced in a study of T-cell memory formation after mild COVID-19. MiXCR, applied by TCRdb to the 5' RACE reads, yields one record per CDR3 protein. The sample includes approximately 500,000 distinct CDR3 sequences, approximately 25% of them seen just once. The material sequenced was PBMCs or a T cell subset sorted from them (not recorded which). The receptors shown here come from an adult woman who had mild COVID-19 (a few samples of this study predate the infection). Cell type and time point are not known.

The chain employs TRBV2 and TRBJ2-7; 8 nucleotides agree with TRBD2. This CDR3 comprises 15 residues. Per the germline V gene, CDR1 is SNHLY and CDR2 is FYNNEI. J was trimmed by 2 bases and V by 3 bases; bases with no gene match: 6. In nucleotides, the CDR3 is TGTGCCAGCAGTGAGTTTCAGGGACTAGCCTACGAGCAGTACTTC. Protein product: CASSEFQGLAYEQYF.

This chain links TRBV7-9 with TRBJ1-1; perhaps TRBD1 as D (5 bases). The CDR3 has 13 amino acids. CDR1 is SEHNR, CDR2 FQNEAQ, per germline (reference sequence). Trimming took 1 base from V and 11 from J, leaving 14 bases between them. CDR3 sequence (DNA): TGTGCCAGCAGCTTAGAGGGCAGGGTCCGGGCTTTCTTT. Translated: CASSLEGRVRAFF.

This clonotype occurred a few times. CDR3 loop: CASSLIPGNEQFF. The CDR3 DNA follows: TGCGCCAGCAGCTTGATTCCAGGGAATGAGCAGTTCTTC. The gene calls are TRBV5-1 and TRBJ2-1; a weak D match, TRBD1 (5 bases). The CDR3 is 13 amino acids. V lost 1 base and J lost 7, with 9 bases in between. Germline V gene sequence: CDR1 SGHRS, CDR2 YFSETQ.

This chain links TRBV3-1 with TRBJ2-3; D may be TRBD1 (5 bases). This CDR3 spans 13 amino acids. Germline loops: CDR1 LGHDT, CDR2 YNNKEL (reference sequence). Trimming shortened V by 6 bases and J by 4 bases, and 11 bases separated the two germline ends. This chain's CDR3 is CASSRGAADTQYF. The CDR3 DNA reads TGTGCCAGCAGTCGTGGGGCCGCAGATACGCAGTATTTT.

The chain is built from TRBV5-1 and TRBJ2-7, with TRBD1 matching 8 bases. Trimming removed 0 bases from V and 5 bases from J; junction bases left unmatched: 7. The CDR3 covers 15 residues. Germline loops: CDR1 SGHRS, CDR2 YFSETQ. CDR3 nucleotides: TGCGCCAGCAGCTTGGGGGACAGGTCAACGCACGAGCAGTACTTC. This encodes CASSLGDRSTHEQYF.

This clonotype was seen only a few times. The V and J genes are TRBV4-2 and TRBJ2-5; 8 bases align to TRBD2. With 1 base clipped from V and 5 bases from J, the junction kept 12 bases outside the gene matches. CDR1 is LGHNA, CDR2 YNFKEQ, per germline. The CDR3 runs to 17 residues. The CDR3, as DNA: TGTGCCAGCAGCCAAGGGGTCGACCGGGGGGGCCGGGAGACCCAGTACTTC. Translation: CASSQGVDRGGRETQYF.

The CDR3 DNA sequence: TGTGCCAGCAGCCCCGAGGGACTAGCGGGAGTGGATCAGTTCTTC. It yields the protein CASSPEGLAGVDQFF. The chain has TRBV7-6 and TRBJ2-1; 14 bases align to TRBD2. The V gene end was trimmed by 5 bases and the J gene end by 13 bases; junction bases not matched to a gene: 10. CDR3 size: 15 residues. CDR1 is SGHVS and CDR2 is FNYEAQ in the germline V gene.

The CDR3 spells CASSLVSFYSNEQFF. The CDR3, as DNA: TGTGCCAGCAGCTTAGTAAGCTTTTATAGCAATGAGCAGTTCTTC. J is TRBJ2-1 and V is TRBV7-8; D is unresolved. Germline V gene data show CDR1 as SGHVS and CDR2 as FQNEAQ. The V end was cut by 1 base, the J end by 6 bases, with 13 bases between. The CDR3 runs to 15 residues.

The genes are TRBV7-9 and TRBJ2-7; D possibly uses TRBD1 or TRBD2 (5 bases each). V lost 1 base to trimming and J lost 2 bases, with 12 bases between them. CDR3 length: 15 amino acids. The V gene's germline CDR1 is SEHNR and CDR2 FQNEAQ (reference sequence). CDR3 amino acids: CASSLVQGPTYEQYF. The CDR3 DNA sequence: TGTGCCAGCAGCTTAGTCCAGGGACCCACCTACGAGCAGTACTTC.

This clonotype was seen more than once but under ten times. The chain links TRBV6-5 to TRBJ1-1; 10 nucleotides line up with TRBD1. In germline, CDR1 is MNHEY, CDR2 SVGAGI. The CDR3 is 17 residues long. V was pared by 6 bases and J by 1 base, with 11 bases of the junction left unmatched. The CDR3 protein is CASRNRQGASRNTEAFF. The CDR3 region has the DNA TGTGCCAGCAGAAATCGACAGGGGGCTAGTCGGAACACTGAAGCTTTCTTT.

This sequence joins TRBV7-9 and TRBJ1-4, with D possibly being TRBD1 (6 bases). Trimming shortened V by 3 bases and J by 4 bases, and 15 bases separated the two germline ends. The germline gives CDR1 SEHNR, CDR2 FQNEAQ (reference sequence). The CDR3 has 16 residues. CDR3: CASSLDQGLGNEKLFF. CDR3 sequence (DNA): TGTGCCAGCAGCTTGGACCAGGGGCTGGGTAATGAAAAACTGTTTTTT.

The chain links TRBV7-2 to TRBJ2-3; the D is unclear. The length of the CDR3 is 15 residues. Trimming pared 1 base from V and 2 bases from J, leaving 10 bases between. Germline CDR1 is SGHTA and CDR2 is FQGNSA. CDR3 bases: TGTGCCAGCAGCTTAGTGTTAGGCCTCACAGATACGCAGTATTTT. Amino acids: CASSLVLGLTDTQYF.

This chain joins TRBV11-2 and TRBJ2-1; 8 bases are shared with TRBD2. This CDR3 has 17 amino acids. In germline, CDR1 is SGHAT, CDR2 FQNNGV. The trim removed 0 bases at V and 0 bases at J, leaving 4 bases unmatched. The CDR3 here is CASSLDRGGLSYNEQFF. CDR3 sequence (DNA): TGTGCCAGCAGCTTAGATCGGGGGGGTCTCTCCTACAATGAGCAGTTCTTC.

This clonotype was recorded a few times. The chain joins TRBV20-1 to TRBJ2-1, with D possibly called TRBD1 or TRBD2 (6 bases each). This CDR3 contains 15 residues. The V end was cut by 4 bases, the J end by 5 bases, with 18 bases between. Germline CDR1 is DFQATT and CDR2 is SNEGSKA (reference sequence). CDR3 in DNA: TGCAGTGCTAAGGATTACGGGGGCGCGAACAATGAGCAGTTCTTC. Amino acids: CSAKDYGGANNEQFF.

The CDR3 protein is CASSLGVSGGYNEQFF. The CDR3 DNA reads TGTGCCAGCAGCTTGGGGGTTAGCGGGGGTTACAATGAGCAGTTCTTC. The rearrangement joins TRBV5-5 to TRBJ2-1, with 9 bases lining up with TRBD2. This CDR3 has 16 residues. The V segment lost 0 bases and the J segment 4 bases; nucleotides outside the gene matches: 5. Looked up from germline, CDR1 is SGHKS and CDR2 is YYEKEE (reference sequence). Combining the CDR3 with reference TRBV5-5 and TRBJ2-1 gives the whole variable domain DAGVTQSPTHLIKTRGQQVTLRCSPISGHKSVSWYQQVLGQGPQFIFQYYEKEERGRGNFPDRFSARQFPNYSSELNVNALLLGDSALYLCASSLGVSGGYNEQFFGPGTRLTVL.

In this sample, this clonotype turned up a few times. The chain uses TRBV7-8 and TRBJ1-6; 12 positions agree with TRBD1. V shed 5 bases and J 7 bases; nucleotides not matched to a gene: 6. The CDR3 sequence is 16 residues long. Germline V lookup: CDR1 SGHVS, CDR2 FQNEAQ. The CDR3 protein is CASSRDRGRRNSPLHF. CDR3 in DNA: TGTGCCAGCAGCCGGGACAGGGGGCGCCGAAATTCACCCCTCCACTTT.

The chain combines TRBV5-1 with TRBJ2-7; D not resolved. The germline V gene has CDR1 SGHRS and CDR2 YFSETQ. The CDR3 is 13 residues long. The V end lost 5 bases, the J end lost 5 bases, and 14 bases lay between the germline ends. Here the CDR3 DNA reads TGCGCCAGCAGACCCTTCTCGGCGGACGAGCAGTACTTC. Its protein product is CASRPFSADEQYF.

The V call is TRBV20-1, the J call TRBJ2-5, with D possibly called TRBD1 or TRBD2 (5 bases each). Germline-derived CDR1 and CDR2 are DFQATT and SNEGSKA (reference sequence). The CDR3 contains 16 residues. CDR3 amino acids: CSIPTLVGRAQETQYF. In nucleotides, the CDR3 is TGCAGCATACCAACTCTAGTGGGGCGGGCCCAAGAGACCCAGTACTTC.

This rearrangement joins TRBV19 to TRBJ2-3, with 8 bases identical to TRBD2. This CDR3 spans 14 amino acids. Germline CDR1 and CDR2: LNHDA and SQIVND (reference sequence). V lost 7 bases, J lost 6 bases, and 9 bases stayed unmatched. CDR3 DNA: TGTGCCAGTAACCCGGGACTAGTCGCTGATACGCAGTATTTT. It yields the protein CASNPGLVADTQYF.

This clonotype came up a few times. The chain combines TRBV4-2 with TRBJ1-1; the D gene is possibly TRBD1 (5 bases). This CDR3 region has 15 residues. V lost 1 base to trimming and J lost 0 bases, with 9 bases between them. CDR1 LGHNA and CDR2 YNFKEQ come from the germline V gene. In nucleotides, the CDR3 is TGTGCCAGCAGCCAAGCTCAGGGAATGAACACTGAAGCTTTCTTT. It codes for CASSQAQGMNTEAFF.

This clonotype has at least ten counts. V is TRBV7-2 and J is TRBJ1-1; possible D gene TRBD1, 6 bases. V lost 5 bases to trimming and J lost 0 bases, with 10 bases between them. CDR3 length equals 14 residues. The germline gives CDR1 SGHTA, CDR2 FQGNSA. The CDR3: CASSHDRLNTEAFF. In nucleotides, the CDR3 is TGTGCCAGCAGCCATGACAGGCTGAACACTGAAGCTTTCTTT.

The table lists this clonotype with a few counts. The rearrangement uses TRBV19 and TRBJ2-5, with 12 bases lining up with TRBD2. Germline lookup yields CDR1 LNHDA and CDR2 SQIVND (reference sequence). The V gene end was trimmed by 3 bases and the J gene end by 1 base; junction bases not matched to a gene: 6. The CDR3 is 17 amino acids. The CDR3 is CASSISTSGGPQETQYF. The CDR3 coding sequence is TGTGCCAGTAGTATCTCGACTAGCGGGGGCCCCCAAGAGACCCAGTACTTC.

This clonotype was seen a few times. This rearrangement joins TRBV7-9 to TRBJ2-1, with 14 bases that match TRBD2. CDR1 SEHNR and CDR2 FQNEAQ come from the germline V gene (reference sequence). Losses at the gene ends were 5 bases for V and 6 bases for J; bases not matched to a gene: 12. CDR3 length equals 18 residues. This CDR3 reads CASSATSGRVGGANEQFF. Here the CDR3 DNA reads TGTGCCAGCAGCGCGACTAGCGGGAGGGTCGGGGGTGCCAATGAGCAGTTCTTC.

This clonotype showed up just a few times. The CDR3 region is CASSLHGGGNYGYTF. CDR3 nucleotide sequence: TGTGCCAGCAGCCTGCACGGGGGAGGGAACTATGGCTACACCTTC. V is TRBV7-8 and J is TRBJ1-2, with D perhaps TRBD1 (5 bases). CDR3 length: 15 amino acids. Germline loops: CDR1 SGHVS, CDR2 FQNEAQ. V was clipped by 5 bases and J by 2 bases, with 15 bases between them.

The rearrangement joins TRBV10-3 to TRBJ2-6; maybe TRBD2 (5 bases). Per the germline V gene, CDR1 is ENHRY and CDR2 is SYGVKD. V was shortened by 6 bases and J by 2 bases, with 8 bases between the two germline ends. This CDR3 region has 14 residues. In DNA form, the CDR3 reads TGTGCCATCAGCGGGGTCGCTGGGGCCAACGTCCTGACTTTC. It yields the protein CAISGVAGANVLTF.

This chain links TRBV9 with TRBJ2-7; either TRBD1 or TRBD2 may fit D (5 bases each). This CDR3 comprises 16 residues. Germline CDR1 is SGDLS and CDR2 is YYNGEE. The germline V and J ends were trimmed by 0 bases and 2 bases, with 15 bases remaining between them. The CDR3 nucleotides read TGTGCCAGCAGCGTAGGTGGGGCGGAGGTAGCCTACGAGCAGTACTTC. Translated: CASSVGGAEVAYEQYF.

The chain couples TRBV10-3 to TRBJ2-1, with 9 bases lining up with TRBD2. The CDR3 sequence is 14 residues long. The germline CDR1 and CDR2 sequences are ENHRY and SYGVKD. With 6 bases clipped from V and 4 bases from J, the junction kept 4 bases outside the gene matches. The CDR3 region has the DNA TGTGCCATCAGCATGACTAGCGGTTACAATGAGCAGTTCTTC. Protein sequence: CAISMTSGYNEQFF.

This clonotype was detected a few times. This chain's CDR3 is CASRKKVGTEAFF. The CDR3 DNA reads TGTGCCAGCAGGAAAAAGGTTGGCACTGAAGCTTTCTTT. This chain connects TRBV7-3 to TRBJ1-1; no clear D. CDR1 is SGHTA, CDR2 FQGTGA, per germline. V was clipped by 6 bases and J by 4 bases, with 12 bases between them. The CDR3 extends over 13 amino acids.

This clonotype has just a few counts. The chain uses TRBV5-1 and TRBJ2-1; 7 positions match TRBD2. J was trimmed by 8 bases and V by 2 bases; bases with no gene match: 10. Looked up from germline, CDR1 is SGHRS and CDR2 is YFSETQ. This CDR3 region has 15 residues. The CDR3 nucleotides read TGCGCCAGCAGCTTCTCAGGGAGGGGCATCGATGAGCAGTTCTTC. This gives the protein CASSFSGRGIDEQFF.

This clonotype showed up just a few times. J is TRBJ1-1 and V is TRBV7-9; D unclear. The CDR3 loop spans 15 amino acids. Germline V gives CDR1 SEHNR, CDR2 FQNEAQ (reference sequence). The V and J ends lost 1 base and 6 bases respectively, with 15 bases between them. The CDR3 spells CASSLESIRGSEAFF. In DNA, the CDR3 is TGTGCCAGCAGCTTAGAATCTATTCGAGGTTCTGAAGCTTTCTTT.